Below are 18 T cell receptor beta chains sequenced from a single sample in a study of T cells after posttransplantation cyclophosphamide. Measured with immunoSEQ multiplex PCR; TCRdb has only the in-frame clones, and not every one. The sample holds roughly 70,000 clones, about 93% seen once. Sequenced material: PBMCs. These TCRs come from a woman in her twenties or thirties in good health and a related stem cell transplant donor.

This sequence joins TRBV18 and TRBJ2-7; 14 positions match TRBD2. The CDR3 is 18 amino acids. Germline CDR1 reads KGHSH; CDR2 reads LQKENI. V dropped 3 bases and J dropped 2; count of bases not matched to a gene: 9. The CDR3 sequence is CASSPSTGLAGGPYEQYF. As DNA, the CDR3 is TGTGCCAGCTCACCTTCCACCGGACTAGCGGGGGGTCCCTACGAGCAGTACTTC.

The chain employs TRBV14 and TRBJ2-4; TRBD2 is a possible D gene (5 bases). Germline CDR1 reads SGHDN; CDR2 reads FVKESK. This CDR3 contains 15 residues. V lost 6 bases and J lost 7, with 19 bases in between. The CDR3 region is CASSKQRSTGNIQYF. The CDR3 DNA reads as TGTGCCAGCAGTAAACAGCGGTCCACGGGGAACATTCAGTACTTC.

The J gene is TRBJ2-3, the V gene TRBV18, with TRBD1 identical over 7 bases. The CDR3 contains 16 residues. Germline loops: CDR1 KGHSH, CDR2 LQKENI. The ends lost 3 bases at V and 0 bases at J; junction bases unmatched: 6. The DNA for the CDR3 is TGTGCCAGCTCACCCCGACAGGGAAGTAGCACAGATACGCAGTATTTT. Amino acids: CASSPRQGSSTDTQYF. Using reference TRBV18 and TRBJ2-3 for the parts outside the CDR3, the full variable domain is NAGVMQNPRHLVRRRGQEARLRCSPMKGHSHVYWYRQLPEEGLKFMVYLQKENIIDESGMPKERFSAEFPKEGPSILRIQQVVRGDSAAYFCASSPRQGSSTDTQYFGPGTRLTVL.

The chain couples TRBV28 to TRBJ1-1; no firm D call. CDR1 is MDHEN and CDR2 is SYDVKM in the germline V gene. The CDR3 covers 12 residues. Trimming stripped 2 bases from V and 1 base from J, with 2 bases between. CDR3 bases: TGTGCCAGCAGTTTAGGGAACACTGAAGCTTTCTTT. Its protein is CASSLGNTEAFF.

The V gene is TRBV7-2, the J gene TRBJ1-2; a possible D gene is TRBD1 (6 bases). The germline gives CDR1 SGHTA, CDR2 FQGNSA. V was clipped by 1 base and J by 0 bases, with 18 bases between them. The CDR3 has 18 amino acids. CDR3 bases: TGTGCCAGCAGCTTAGTAGGGGGGGACTCTACTGCTAACTATGGCTACACCTTC. Its protein is CASSLVGGDSTANYGYTF.

The chain combines TRBV6-1 with TRBJ1-1; 8 nucleotides line up with TRBD1. This CDR3 contains 11 residues. Germline CDR1 reads MNHNS; CDR2 reads SASEGT. The trim removed 5 bases at V and 11 bases at J, leaving 4 bases unmatched. The CDR3 loop reads CASSRTGGAFF. Written as DNA, the CDR3 is TGTGCCAGCAGTCGCACAGGGGGTGCTTTCTTT.

The chain joins TRBV2 to TRBJ2-7; tentatively, D is TRBD1 (5 bases). The V gene's germline CDR1 is SNHLY and CDR2 FYNNEI. This CDR3 spans 12 amino acids. V was shortened by 6 bases and J by 6 bases, with 12 bases between the two germline ends. This CDR3 reads CASRDLGAEQYF. CDR3 bases: TGTGCCAGCAGAGACCTAGGGGCCGAGCAGTACTTC.

The CDR3 is CASALAGAVETQYF. The CDR3 bases are TGTGCCAGCGCTCTCGCGGGGGCTGTTGAGACCCAGTACTTC. The chain joins TRBV11-1 to TRBJ2-5; D perhaps matches TRBD2 (7 bases). CDR1 SGHAT and CDR2 FQDESV come from the germline V gene (reference sequence). CDR3 length equals 14 residues. The V end was cut by 8 bases, the J end by 5 bases, with 18 bases between.

This chain connects TRBV4-3 to TRBJ2-3; D not certain. Trimming took 1 base from V and 6 from J, leaving 14 bases between them. The CDR3 has 15 amino acids. Germline V gives CDR1 LGHNA, CDR2 YSLEER. CDR3 residues: CASSQVRAASDTQYF. The CDR3 bases are TGCGCCAGCAGCCAAGTACGGGCGGCGTCGGATACGCAGTATTTT.

The V and J genes are TRBV10-1 and TRBJ2-7; 7 bases fit TRBD2. Germline CDR1 is WNHNN and CDR2 is SYGVQD (reference sequence). J was trimmed by 0 bases and V by 6 bases; bases with no gene match: 14. This CDR3 is built from 17 residues. CDR3 region: CASSVGGDGKSSYEQYF. The CDR3 coding sequence is TGCGCCAGCAGCGTTGGGGGGGACGGGAAGAGCTCCTACGAGCAGTACTTC.

The chain is built from TRBV6-5 and TRBJ2-3, with 11 bases aligning to TRBD1. Trimming cost V 7 bases and J 5 bases; bases outside gene matches: 8. CDR1 MNHEY and CDR2 SVGAGI come from the germline V gene. This CDR3 is 15 amino acids long. CDR3 sequence reads: CASTSRDRGLDTQYF. CDR3 coding DNA: TGTGCCAGCACCTCCCGGGACAGGGGGTTAGATACGCAGTATTTT.

The J gene is TRBJ1-2, the V gene TRBV14; no definite D call. This CDR3 spans 15 amino acids. The germline V and J ends were trimmed by 6 bases and 2 bases, with 16 bases remaining between them. Germline CDR1 and CDR2: SGHDN and FVKESK. The CDR3 loop reads CASSHSQSFNYGYTF. In DNA, the CDR3 is TGTGCCAGCAGTCATAGCCAATCTTTCAACTATGGCTACACCTTC.

This chain connects TRBV20-1 to TRBJ1-2; the D gene is possibly TRBD1 (6 bases). The CDR3 runs to 11 residues. CDR1 is DFQATT, CDR2 SNEGSKA, per germline (reference sequence). Trimming removed 3 bases from V and 11 bases from J, with 13 bases in between. The CDR3 DNA sequence: TGCAGTGCTAGGACAGTTCAGGGGTACACCTTC. Its translation is CSARTVQGYTF.

The gene calls are TRBV14 and TRBJ2-3; D gene unclear. V lost 1 base and J lost 5, with 7 bases in between. The CDR3 loop spans 13 amino acids. Germline V lookup: CDR1 SGHDN, CDR2 FVKESK. Here the CDR3 reads CASSQASGDTQYF. Written as DNA, the CDR3 is TGTGCCAGCAGCCAAGCGTCTGGAGATACGCAGTATTTT.

In nucleotides, the CDR3 is TGCAGCGTTGCCGGGACAGGGGTGCACGAGCAGTACTTC. Translated: CSVAGTGVHEQYF. This chain uses TRBV29-1 with TRBJ2-7; TRBD1 agrees at 10 bases. The CDR3 extends over 13 amino acids. CDR1 is SQVTM and CDR2 is ANQGSEA in the germline V gene. Trimming removed 4 bases from V and 5 bases from J; junction bases left unmatched: 5.

This clone was seen just once. The V and J genes are TRBV7-2 and TRBJ2-3, with TRBD2 identical over 12 bases. Germline-derived CDR1 and CDR2 are SGHTA and FQGNSA. The trim removed 6 bases at V and 1 base at J, leaving 11 bases unmatched. This CDR3 comprises 18 residues. CDR3 DNA sequence: TGTGCCAGCAGATCTGGGACTAGCGGGCGACCGCGCACAGATACGCAGTATTTT. It specifies CASRSGTSGRPRTDTQYF.

This clone was counted once. The chain carries TRBV28 and TRBJ2-2, with D possibly being TRBD2 (7 bases). The germline CDR1 and CDR2 sequences are MDHEN and SYDVKM. Trimming took 4 bases from V and 6 from J, leaving 12 bases between them. CDR3 length: 14 residues. CDR3 sequence (DNA): TGTGCCAGCAGTTCGGGGGGCTCGGCCGGGGAGCTGTTTTTT. As protein: CASSSGGSAGELFF.

The chain uses TRBV5-5 and TRBJ1-2; the match to TRBD1 covers 8 bases. Germline trimming cut 5 bases from V and 8 bases from J; bases unmatched to any gene: 8. The CDR3 is 13 residues long. Germline CDR1 and CDR2: SGHKS and YYEKEE (reference sequence). The CDR3 protein is CASRPDRGGGYTF. CDR3 bases: TGTGCCAGCAGACCAGACAGGGGAGGCGGCTACACCTTC.